These 25 T cell receptor beta chains were all obtained from the same sample, sequenced in a study of CXCR3-negative and CXCR3-positive naive CD8 T cells (dated by TCRdb to the late 2010s). Overall study outcomes, separate from this receptor: TRB CDR3s from CXCR3-positive naive cells showed higher hydrophobicity (lower Kidera factor 4), lower energy, and higher strength and volume indices than CXCR3-negative naive cells.

Their antigen targets remain unknown. TCRdb records NextSeq 550 as the sequencer. The Human TCR Profiling Kit (MiLaboratory) was used to make UMI-labeled 5' RACE TRB cDNA libraries. Following reprocessing of the reads by TCRdb, the data hold one row per CDR3 protein sequence and no DNA is available. In this sample's table one finds some 150,000 distinct CDR3 sequences. The ten biggest clones cover 0.4% to 0.5% of the sample. Specimen: naive CXCR3+ CD8+ T cells from blood. The cell subset or site label for this specimen denotes: CD45RO-CCR7+CD27+CD95- naive CD8+ T cells expressing CXCR3 (TNR3+). The receptors derive from a human donor in good health. Some clones in this sample may be carry-over from other donors' samples.

This chain connects TRBV28 to TRBJ1-2; TCRdb outputs TRBD1, but without DNA this stays unchecked. CDR1 and CDR2 (germline): MDHEN, SYDVKM. The CDR3 covers 13 residues. The CDR3: CASSWRTVGGYTF.

This chain connects TRBV5-1 to TRBJ1-2; checking the TCRdb D call of TRBD1 is not possible without DNA. Germline lookup yields CDR1 SGHRS and CDR2 YFSETQ. This CDR3 contains 18 residues. The CDR3 sequence is CASSLEPGAAISHYGYTF. Filled out from reference TRBV5-1 and TRBJ1-2, the complete variable domain reads KAGVTQTPRYLIKTRGQQVTLSCSPISGHRSVSWYQQTPGQGLQFLFEYFSETQRNKGNFPGRFSGRQFSNSRSEMNVSTLELGDSALYLCASSLEPGAAISHYGYTFGSGTRLTVV.

This chain connects TRBV3-1 to TRBJ1-5; no DNA is available, so the TRBD1 call from TCRdb remains unchecked. The CDR3 spans 13 residues. Germline V gene sequence: CDR1 LGHDT, CDR2 YNNKEL (reference sequence). CDR3 in amino acids: CASSLGPGEPQHF.

The CDR3 loop is CASSPLKGSSYEQYF. The chain has TRBV7-9 and TRBJ2-7; TCRdb's D call, TRBD2, is unchecked because there is no DNA. CDR3 length: 15 residues. CDR1 SEHNR and CDR2 FQNEAQ come from the germline V gene (reference sequence).

The chain employs TRBV28 and TRBJ2-7; TCRdb designates TRBD2, a call that cannot be tested without DNA. Per the germline V gene, CDR1 is MDHEN and CDR2 is SYDVKM. This CDR3 is 16 amino acids long. The chain's CDR3 is CASSLIIGPYSYEQYF.

V gene TRBV4-3 combines with J gene TRBJ2-5. CDR3 length equals 15 residues. CDR1 and CDR2 (germline): LGHNA, YSLEER. CDR3 protein: CASSQEGYGLETQYF.

V usage is TRBV4-1 and J usage is TRBJ2-1. Germline V gene sequence: CDR1 MGHRA, CDR2 YSYEKL. This CDR3 contains 12 residues. Here the CDR3 reads CASSRPMDEQFF.

This chain connects TRBV5-1 to TRBJ2-7. CDR1 and CDR2 from the germline V gene are SGHRS and YFSETQ. There are 14 residues in the CDR3. The CDR3 reads CASSLDVWGYEQYF.

Here the CDR3 reads CASSLSGRGSNQPQHF. This chain connects TRBV27 to TRBJ1-5; TCRdb outputs TRBD1, but without DNA this stays unchecked. In germline, CDR1 is MNHEY, CDR2 SMNVEV (reference sequence). The length of the CDR3 is 16 residues.

The chain has TRBV7-2 and TRBJ2-7. The CDR3 loop spans 12 amino acids. From germline, CDR1 is SGHTA and CDR2 FQGNSA. CDR3 region: CASSSSLYEQYF.

The chain is built from TRBV5-1 and TRBJ2-1; the TCRdb D gene call, TRBD1, has no DNA to confirm it. There are 18 residues in the CDR3. The germline gives CDR1 SGHRS, CDR2 YFSETQ. This CDR3 reads CASSLVSAGTGTYNEQFF.

The genes are TRBV7-9 and TRBJ2-7; checking the TCRdb D call of TRBD2 is not possible without DNA. Looked up from germline, CDR1 is SEHNR and CDR2 is FQNEAQ (reference sequence). CDR3 length: 16 amino acids. The CDR3 spells CASSPLLAGEAYEQYF.

J is TRBJ2-7 and V is TRBV29-1; TCRdb selects TRBD1, and the lack of DNA leaves this call unchecked. Germline assignment: CDR1 SQVTM and CDR2 ANQGSEA. The CDR3 length is 12 residues. The CDR3 reads CSVVGGAGEQYF.

V and J are TRBV20-1 and TRBJ2-7. Germline-derived CDR1 and CDR2 are DFQATT and SNEGSKA (reference sequence). CDR3 size: 13 residues. The CDR3 protein is CSARDPSGYEQYF.

The chain joins TRBV11-2 to TRBJ2-5; as DNA is missing, the TRBD2 call by TCRdb cannot be tested. Germline V gene data show CDR1 as SGHAT and CDR2 as FQNNGV. The CDR3 loop spans 19 amino acids. CDR3 sequence reads: CASSLEGLAGGPRQETQYF.

The chain joins TRBV2 to TRBJ2-2; TCRdb reports TRBD1, a call that lacks DNA to check it against. Germline V lookup: CDR1 SNHLY, CDR2 FYNNEI. The CDR3 covers 14 residues. The CDR3 reads CASGQGAFTGELFF. The variable domain in full, with the rest retrieved from reference TRBV2 and TRBJ2-2, is EPEVTQTPSHQVTQMGQEVILRCVPISNHLYFYWYRQILGQKVEFLVSFYNNEISEKSEIFDDQFSVERPDGSNFTLKIRSTKLEDSAMYFCASGQGAFTGELFFGEGSRLTVL.

The chain couples TRBV7-8 to TRBJ2-4; the D call of TRBD2 rests on TCRdb alone, since no DNA is present to check it. CDR3 length: 17 residues. Per the germline V gene, CDR1 is SGHVS and CDR2 is FQNEAQ. The CDR3 is CASSLNKVQLGLAGVDF.

The J gene is TRBJ2-1, the V gene TRBV5-1; TCRdb returns TRBD1, unconfirmable since there is no DNA. The CDR3 is 11 residues long. The germline gives CDR1 SGHRS, CDR2 YFSETQ. The CDR3 protein is CASIQDDEQFF.

CDR3 residues: CASSQDTQGSDTQYF. The rearrangement uses TRBV4-3 and TRBJ2-3; TCRdb designates TRBD1, a call that cannot be tested without DNA. The CDR3 has 15 residues. CDR1 and CDR2 from the germline V gene are LGHNA and YSLEER.

The V call is TRBV4-1, the J call TRBJ1-1; the D gene TCRdb calls, TRBD1, cannot be checked with no DNA. Germline V gene data show CDR1 as MGHRA and CDR2 as YSYEKL. This CDR3 is built from 13 residues. CDR3 in amino acids: CASSPLQGLEAFF.

Here the CDR3 reads CASSFGFLADRVQETQYF. The gene calls are TRBV28 and TRBJ2-5; TCRdb proposes TRBD1, but this gene call is untestable without DNA. The CDR3 length is 18 residues. The V gene's germline CDR1 is MDHEN and CDR2 SYDVKM.

This chain uses TRBV7-2 with TRBJ2-7. CDR3 length equals 16 residues. The germline gives CDR1 SGHTA, CDR2 FQGNSA. CDR3 region: CASSLLSSGGLDEQYF.

V gene TRBV12-3 or TRBV12-4 combines with J gene TRBJ2-3; no DNA is available, so the TRBD2 call from TCRdb remains unchecked. This CDR3 spans 15 amino acids. This chain's CDR3 is CASSFVSGGTDTQYF.

The genes are TRBV21-1 and TRBJ2-4; checking the TCRdb D call of TRBD2 is not possible without DNA. TRBV21-1 counts as a pseudogene. There are 15 residues in the CDR3. This CDR3 is CASSKRRRAKNIQYF.

V usage is TRBV7-7 and J usage is TRBJ2-3; TCRdb names TRBD1, which stays unverified in the absence of DNA. CDR1 and CDR2 from the germline V gene are SSHAT and FNYEAQ (reference sequence). The CDR3 length is 15 residues. CDR3: CASSLAGGRTDTQYF.